This TCR beta chain derives from a study of patients with pleural tuberculosis. TCRdb re-called the reads through MiXCR, storing one row per CDR3 protein. The sample carries roughly 27,000 distinct CDR3 sequences, more than 15% recorded once. This clonotype has at least ten counts. V dropped 0 bases and J dropped 4 bases, with 7 bases sitting between them. CDR3 length: 13 amino acids. Germline V gene lookup returns CDR1 SGHNT and CDR2 YYREEE (reference sequence). The sequence came from a human donor with pleural tuberculosis. V is TRBV5-4 and J is TRBJ1-2; no definite D call. Material: peripheral blood. The DNA of the CDR3 is TGTGCCAGCAGCTTGGGCTCCAGCTATGGCTACACCTTC. The encoded protein is CASSLGSSYGYTF.